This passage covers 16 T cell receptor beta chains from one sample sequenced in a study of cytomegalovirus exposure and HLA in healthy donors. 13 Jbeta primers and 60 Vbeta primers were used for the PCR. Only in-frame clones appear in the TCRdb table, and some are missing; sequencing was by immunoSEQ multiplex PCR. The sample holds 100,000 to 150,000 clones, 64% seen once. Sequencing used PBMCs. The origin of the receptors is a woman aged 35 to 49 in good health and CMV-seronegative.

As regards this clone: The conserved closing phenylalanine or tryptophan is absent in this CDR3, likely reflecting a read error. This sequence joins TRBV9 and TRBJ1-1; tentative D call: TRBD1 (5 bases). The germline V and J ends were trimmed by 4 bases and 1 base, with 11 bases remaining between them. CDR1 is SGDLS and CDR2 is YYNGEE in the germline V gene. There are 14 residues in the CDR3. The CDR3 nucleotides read TGTGCCAGCAGCACTTTAACAGGGAACACTGAAGCTTTCCTT. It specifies CASSTLTGNTEAFL.

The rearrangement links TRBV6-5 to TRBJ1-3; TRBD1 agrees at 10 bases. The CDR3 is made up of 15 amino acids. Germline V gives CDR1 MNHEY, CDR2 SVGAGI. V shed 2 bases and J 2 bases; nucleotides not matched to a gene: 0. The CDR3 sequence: CASSYGQGAGNTIYF. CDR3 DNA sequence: TGTGCCAGCAGTTACGGACAGGGGGCTGGAAACACCATATATTTT.

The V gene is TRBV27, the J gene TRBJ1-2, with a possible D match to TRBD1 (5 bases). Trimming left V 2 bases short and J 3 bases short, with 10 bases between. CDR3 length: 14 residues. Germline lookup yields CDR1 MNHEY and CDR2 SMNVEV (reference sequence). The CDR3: CASSLDRDYYGYTF. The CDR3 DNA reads TGTGCCAGCAGTTTAGACAGAGACTACTATGGCTACACCTTC.

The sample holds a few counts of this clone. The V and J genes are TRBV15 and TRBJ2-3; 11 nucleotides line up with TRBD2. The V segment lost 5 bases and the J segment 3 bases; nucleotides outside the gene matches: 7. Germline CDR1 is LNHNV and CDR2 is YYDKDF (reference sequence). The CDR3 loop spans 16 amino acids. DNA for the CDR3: TGTGCCACCAGCCCGGCTAGCGGGGGGATAACAGATACGCAGTATTTT. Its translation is CATSPASGGITDTQYF.

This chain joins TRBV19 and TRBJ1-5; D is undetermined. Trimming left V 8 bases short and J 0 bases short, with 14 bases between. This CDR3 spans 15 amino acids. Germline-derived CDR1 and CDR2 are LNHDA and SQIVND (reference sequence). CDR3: CASQTGVNSNQPQHF. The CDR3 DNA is TGTGCCAGTCAAACGGGAGTCAATAGCAATCAGCCCCAGCATTTT.

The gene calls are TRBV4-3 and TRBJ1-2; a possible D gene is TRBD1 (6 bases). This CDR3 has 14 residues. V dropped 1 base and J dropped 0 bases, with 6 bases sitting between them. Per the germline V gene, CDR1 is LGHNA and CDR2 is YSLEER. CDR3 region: CASSQGQANYGYTF. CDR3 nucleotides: TGCGCCAGCAGCCAAGGACAGGCTAACTATGGCTACACCTTC.

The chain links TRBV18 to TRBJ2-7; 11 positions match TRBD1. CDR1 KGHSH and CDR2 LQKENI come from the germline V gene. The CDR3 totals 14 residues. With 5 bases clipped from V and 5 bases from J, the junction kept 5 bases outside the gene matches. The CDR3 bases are TGTGCCAGCTCATCCGGGACAGGGGGAAACGAGCAGTACTTC. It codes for CASSSGTGGNEQYF.

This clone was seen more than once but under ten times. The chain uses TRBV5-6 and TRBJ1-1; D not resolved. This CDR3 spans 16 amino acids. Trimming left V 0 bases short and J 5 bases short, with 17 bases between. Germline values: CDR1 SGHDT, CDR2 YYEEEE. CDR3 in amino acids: CASSLAVESGKTEAFF. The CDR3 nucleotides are TGTGCCAGCAGCTTGGCGGTTGAGTCAGGCAAGACTGAAGCTTTCTTT.

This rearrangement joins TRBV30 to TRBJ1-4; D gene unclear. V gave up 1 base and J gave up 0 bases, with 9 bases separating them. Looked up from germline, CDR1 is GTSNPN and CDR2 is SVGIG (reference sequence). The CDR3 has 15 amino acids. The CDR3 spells CAWSGGGATNEKLFF. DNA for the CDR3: TGTGCCTGGAGTGGTGGCGGGGCAACTAATGAAAAACTGTTTTTT.

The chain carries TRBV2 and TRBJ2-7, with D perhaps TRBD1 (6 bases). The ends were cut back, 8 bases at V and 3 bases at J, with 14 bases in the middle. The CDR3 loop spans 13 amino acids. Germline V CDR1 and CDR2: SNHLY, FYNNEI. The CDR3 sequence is CASGLSRGYEQYF. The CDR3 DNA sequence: TGTGCCAGCGGCCTCAGCAGGGGCTACGAGCAGTACTTC.

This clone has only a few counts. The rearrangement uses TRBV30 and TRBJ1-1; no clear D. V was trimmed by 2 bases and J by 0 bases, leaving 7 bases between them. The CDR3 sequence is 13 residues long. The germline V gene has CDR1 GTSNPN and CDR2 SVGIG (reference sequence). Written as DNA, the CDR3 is TGTGCCTGGAGTTGGGGAGTGAACACTGAAGCTTTCTTT. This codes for CAWSWGVNTEAFF. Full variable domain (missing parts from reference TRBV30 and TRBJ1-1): SQTIHQWPATLVQPVGSPLSLECTVEGTSNPNLYWYRQAAGRGLQLLFYSVGIGQISSEVPQNLSASRPQDRQFILSSKKLLLSDSGFYLCAWSWGVNTEAFFGQGTRLTVV.

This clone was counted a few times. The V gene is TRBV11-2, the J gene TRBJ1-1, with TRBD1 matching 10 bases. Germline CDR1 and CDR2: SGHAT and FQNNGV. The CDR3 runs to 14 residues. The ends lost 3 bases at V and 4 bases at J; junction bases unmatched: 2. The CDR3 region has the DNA TGTGCCAGCAGCTTCGGGACAGGGGTCACTGAAGCTTTCTTT. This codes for CASSFGTGVTEAFF.

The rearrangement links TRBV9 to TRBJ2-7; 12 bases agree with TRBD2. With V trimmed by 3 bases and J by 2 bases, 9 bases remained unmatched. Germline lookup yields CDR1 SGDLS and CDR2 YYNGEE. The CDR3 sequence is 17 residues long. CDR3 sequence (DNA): TGTGCCAGCAGCGGCCTCACTAGCGGGGGGTCTCCCTACGAGCAGTACTTC. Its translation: CASSGLTSGGSPYEQYF.

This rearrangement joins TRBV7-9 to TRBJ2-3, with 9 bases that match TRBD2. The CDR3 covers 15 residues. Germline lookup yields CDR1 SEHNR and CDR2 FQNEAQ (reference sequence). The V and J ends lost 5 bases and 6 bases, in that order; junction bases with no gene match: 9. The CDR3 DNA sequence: TGTGCCAGCAGCCACCCTAGCGGGATGGTTGATACGCAGTATTTT. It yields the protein CASSHPSGMVDTQYF.

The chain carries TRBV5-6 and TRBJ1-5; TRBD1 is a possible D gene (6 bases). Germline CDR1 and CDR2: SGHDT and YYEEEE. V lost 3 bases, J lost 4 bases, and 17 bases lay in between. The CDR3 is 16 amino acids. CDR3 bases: TGTGCCAGCAGCTCAATCCAGGGGAGGGGGAATCAGCCCCAGCATTTT. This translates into CASSSIQGRGNQPQHF.

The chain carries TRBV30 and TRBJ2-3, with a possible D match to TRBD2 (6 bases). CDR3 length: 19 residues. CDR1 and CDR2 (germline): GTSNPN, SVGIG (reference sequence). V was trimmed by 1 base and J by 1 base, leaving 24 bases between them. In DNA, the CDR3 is TGTGCCTGGAGTGACCTCTCGGGAGACAACCGAGTCCGCACAGATACGCAGTATTTT. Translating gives CAWSDLSGDNRVRTDTQYF.